This TCR beta chain originates from a study of tumor-infiltrating lymphocytes in localized non-small cell lung cancer. Method: immunoSEQ multiplex PCR; TCRdb's copy keeps in-frame clones and lacks some. This sample carries 10,000 to 15,000 clones, roughly 70% of them seen once, and the ten largest clones take 9% to 9.5%. Regarding the study as a whole: TCRbeta sequencing showed higher T cell infiltration in tumors than uninvolved lung. Tumor T-cell fraction was not associated with recurrence-free survival. Available tissue quantity limited TCR sequencing to a patient subset. Immunotypes IM1 and IM2 had similar TCR-derived T-cell fractions.

Losses at the gene ends were 5 bases for V and 4 bases for J; bases not matched to a gene: 9. This CDR3 has 15 residues. Germline V CDR1 and CDR2: KGHSH, LQKENI. As to this clone: Its target is not known.

Sequencing was done on a sample of lung tumor tissue. The source is a human donor with non-small cell lung cancer. V and J are TRBV18 and TRBJ2-7; 9 positions match TRBD1. For the CDR3, the DNA is TGTGCCAGCTCATCCGACAGGGGGGTAGGGTACGAGCAGTACTTC. Protein: CASSSDRGVGYEQYF.